Listed here is a single TCR beta chain. The antigen remains unidentified. Peripheral blood samples of approximately 10 milliliters were drawn from each donor. Isolation per sample recovered at least 7 million PBMCs. The CDR3 length is 16 residues. Germline-derived CDR1 and CDR2 are MGHRA and YSYEKL. Between the trimmed V and J ends, which lost 0 bases and 3 bases, there was a span of 15 bases. These data belong to a study of blood T cells in healthy people across ages. Overall study results and limits: A roughly linear age-dependent decrease characterized TCR beta diversity per million T cells. One million T cells yielded diversity estimates that were considered underestimates.

A sample-barcoded 5' primer and a J-beta primer mix were used in a second PCR of roughly 7 to 11 cycles. Via MiXCR, TCRdb re-called the 5' RACE reads, giving one row per CDR3 protein. Of 600,000 or so distinct CDR3 sequences listed, under 25% are singletons. The source of this sequence is a man between 65 and 79 years old in good health. Sequencing used blood. J is TRBJ2-7 and V is TRBV4-1; D tentatively reads TRBD1 or TRBD2 (6 bases each). The CDR3 DNA follows: TGCGCCAGCAGCCAAGACTCAGGGGAGGCGATCTACGAGCAGTACTTC. It is translated as CASSQDSGEAIYEQYF.